Listed below are T cell receptor beta chains from one sample, sequenced in a study of T-cell reconstitution after alpha-beta-depleted transplantation in children. Via MiXCR, TCRdb re-called the PCR reads, giving one row per CDR3 protein. The table has around 370,000 distinct CDR3 sequences, 15% to 20% seen once. The sequenced sample was PBMCs, mostly from graft donor cells, obtained 360 days after TCRalphabeta/CD19-depleted stem cell transplant. Receptor source: a male patient under 10 years old who had a stem cell transplant for acute lymphoblastic leukemia, so the T cells may come from the graft donor. Each CDR3 is given with its conserved first and last residue. Each record gives: D gene, J gene, V gene, CDR3 length, clone size, CDR3 protein, CDR3 DNA. A D gene is named only where the DNA matches it firmly. Expanded clones get a size class; other rows say once, few or many, or leave the size out.

>.|TRBJ2-3|TRBV6-1|14|few
CASKVTAVTDTQYF
TGTGCCAGCAAGGTCACAGCTGTCACAGATACGCAGTATTTT
>.|TRBJ2-3|TRBV20-1|14|few
CSVQPTDFTDTQYF
TGCAGTGTTCAACCGACAGACTTTACAGATACGCAGTATTTT
>.|TRBJ2-5|TRBV30|14|.
CAWSVLQGKETQYF
TGTGCCTGGAGTGTACTACAGGGTAAAGAGACCCAGTACTTC
>.|TRBJ1-4|TRBV6-5|15|few
CASSTNGWPWEKLFF
TGTGCCAGCAGTACCAATGGGTGGCCCTGGGAAAAACTGTTTTTT
>TRBD1|TRBJ1-5|TRBV20-1|15|.
CSARDREYSNQPQHF
TGCAGTGCTAGGGACAGGGAGTATAGCAATCAGCCCCAGCATTTT
>.|TRBJ2-7|TRBV4-2|16|.
CASSQVGGTVSYEQYF
TGTGCCAGCAGCCAAGTAGGGGGAACAGTCTCCTACGAGCAGTACTTC
>TRBD2|TRBJ2-7|TRBV6-2/TRBV6-3|12|few
CASRGLAGAEYF
TGTGCCAGCAGGGGACTAGCGGGAGCTGAGTACTTC
>.|TRBJ2-2|TRBV14|15|few
CASSQGEEVRRELFF
TGTGCCAGCAGCCAGGGTGAAGAGGTCCGCAGGGAGCTGTTTTTT
>TRBD2|TRBJ2-2|TRBV3-1|16|.
CASSTRTSGTTGELFF
TGTGCCAGCAGTACCCGGACTAGCGGGACCACCGGGGAGCTGTTTTTT
>TRBD1|TRBJ2-1|TRBV5-1|14|.
CASSLGTGGGEQFF
TGCGCCAGCAGCTTGGGGACAGGGGGCGGTGAGCAGTTCTTC
>TRBD2|TRBJ2-5|TRBV4-3|16|many
CASSQRVGRAIETQYF
TGCGCCAGCAGCCAAAGGGTAGGGAGGGCCATAGAGACCCAGTACTTC
>TRBD2|TRBJ2-3|TRBV2|17|.
CASRAGDWIRDTNTQYF
TGTGCCAGCAGGGCGGGGGACTGGATACGTGATACCAATACGCAGTATTTT
>.|TRBJ2-3|TRBV4-1|13|many
CASSRDSTDTQYF
TGCGCCAGCAGCCGGGACAGCACAGATACGCAGTATTTT
>.|TRBJ2-5|TRBV27|14|few
CASSLLGREETQYF
TGTGCCAGCAGTTTATTGGGGCGGGAAGAGACCCAGTACTTC
>.|TRBJ2-1|TRBV30|16|.
CAWSVLGGASYNEQFF
TGTGCCTGGAGTGTACTTGGCGGGGCGTCCTACAATGAGCAGTTCTTC
>.|TRBJ2-3|TRBV4-3|14|.
CASSHEVPTDTQYF
TGCGCCAGCAGTCACGAGGTCCCCACAGATACGCAGTATTTT
>.|TRBJ1-5|TRBV5-8|11|.
CASSVGQPQHF
TGTGCCAGCAGCGTTGGACAGCCCCAGCATTTT
>.|TRBJ2-7|TRBV7-2|15|few
CASSPGPRRVYEQYF
TGTGCCAGCAGCCCCGGCCCCCGCAGGGTTTACGAGCAGTACTTC
>TRBD2|TRBJ2-5|TRBV27|15|.
CASSTEREGLETQYF
TGTGCCAGCAGTACTGAGCGGGAGGGCCTGGAGACCCAGTACTTC
>.|TRBJ2-7|TRBV7-9|12|many
CASSLQGHEQYF
TGTGCCAGCAGCTTACAGGGTCACGAGCAGTACTTC
>TRBD2|TRBJ2-1|TRBV6-2/TRBV6-3|20|few
CASSYHPSGRIKSLYNEQFF
TGTGCCAGCAGTTATCACCCTAGCGGGAGGATTAAATCCCTATACAATGAGCAGTTCTTC
>.|TRBJ2-3|TRBV4-1|15|many
CASSFARTATDTQYF
TGCGCCAGCAGCTTTGCGAGAACCGCCACAGATACGCAGTATTTT
>.|TRBJ1-6|TRBV10-3|13|many
CAISDGPYSPLHF
TGTGCCATCAGTGATGGTCCGTATTCACCCCTCCACTTT
>.|TRBJ1-5|TRBV20-1|14|.
CSASHPGGNQPQHF
TGCAGTGCTAGTCACCCAGGGGGCAATCAGCCCCAGCATTTT
>.|TRBJ2-7|TRBV13|14|few
CASSLVSGRNEQYF
TGTGCCAGCAGCCTCGTGTCAGGGAGGAACGAGCAGTACTTC
>TRBD2|TRBJ2-1|TRBV7-6|18|many
CASSLAAPLAGAYNEQFF
TGTGCCAGCAGCTTAGCGGCCCCCCTAGCGGGAGCCTACAATGAGCAGTTCTTC
>.|TRBJ1-2|TRBV12-3/TRBV12-4|14|.
CASSFEGRGYGYTF
TGTGCCAGCAGTTTCGAGGGGAGGGGCTATGGCTACACCTTC
>TRBD2|TRBJ2-7|TRBV4-3|15|many
CASSQSSGRDGEQYF
TGCGCCAGCAGCCAATCGAGCGGGAGAGACGGCGAGCAGTACTTC
>.|TRBJ2-1|TRBV18|15|few
CASSPYRLADNEQFF
TGTGCCAGCTCACCGTATCGCTTGGCAGACAATGAGCAGTTCTTC
>.|TRBJ1-3|TRBV6-5|17|few
CASSYSLPGASGNTIYF
TGTGCCAGCAGTTACTCCTTGCCTGGAGCCTCTGGAAACACCATATATTTT
>.|TRBJ1-5|TRBV7-8|16|.
CASSLVGQRSNQPQHF
TGTGCCAGCAGCTTAGTGGGGCAGAGGAGCAATCAGCCCCAGCATTTT
>TRBD2|TRBJ2-5|TRBV4-3|17|few
CASSQEVPREGRETQYF
TGCGCCAGCAGCCAAGAGGTACCGCGGGAGGGCCGCGAGACCCAGTACTTC
>.|TRBJ1-1|TRBV19|15|.
CASSSPAGGNTEAFF
TGTGCCAGTAGCTCACCGGCTGGCGGCAACACTGAAGCTTTCTTT
>TRBD1|TRBJ2-1|TRBV7-8|17|many
CASSLASGTGLYNEQFF
TGTGCCAGCAGCTTAGCATCGGGGACAGGGCTATACAATGAGCAGTTCTTC
>TRBD2|TRBJ2-7|TRBV12-3/TRBV12-4|16|many
CASSFTPLAASYEQYF
TGTGCCAGCAGTTTTACCCCGCTAGCGGCCTCCTACGAGCAGTACTTC
>TRBD1|TRBJ1-4|TRBV6-5|16|few
CASSYAYRGPFEKLFF
TGTGCCAGCAGTTACGCCTACAGGGGGCCGTTCGAAAAACTGTTTTTT
>.|TRBJ2-7|TRBV6-2/TRBV6-3|17|few
CASSYSMVTGTFYEQYF
TGTGCCAGCAGTTACTCGATGGTGACAGGTACATTCTACGAGCAGTACTTC
>.|TRBJ2-2|TRBV19|14|.
CASGPGSHTGELFF
TGTGCCAGTGGGCCGGGCAGCCACACCGGGGAGCTGTTTTTT
>.|TRBJ2-1|TRBV24-1|16|few
CATSGRIAPTYNEQFF
TGTGCCACCAGTGGGAGGATCGCCCCGACGTACAATGAGCAGTTCTTC
>.|TRBJ2-2|TRBV19|13|.
CASSLNSPGELFF
TGTGCCAGTAGTCTAAACAGTCCCGGGGAGCTGTTTTTT
>.|TRBJ2-5|TRBV6-5|14|few
CASSYGDSPLTQYF
TGTGCCAGCAGTTACGGGGACTCCCCACTGACCCAGTACTTC
>TRBD1|TRBJ2-5|TRBV5-6|15|.
CASSWTGNPTGTQYF
TGTGCCAGCAGCTGGACAGGCAACCCCACCGGGACCCAGTACTTC
>.|TRBJ2-1|TRBV29-1|13|.
CSSRLDSYNEQFF
TGCAGCTCCCGGCTTGACTCCTACAATGAGCAGTTCTTC
>.|TRBJ2-7|TRBV10-2|13|many
CASRLVGPYEQYF
TGCGCCAGCCGACTAGTGGGGCCCTACGAGCAGTACTTC
>.|TRBJ1-1|TRBV18|15|few
CASSPREGRNTEAFF
TGTGCCAGCTCACCGAGGGAGGGGCGGAATACTGAAGCTTTCTTT
>.|TRBJ1-5|TRBV28|14|many
CASLIGGANQPQHF
TGTGCCAGCCTCATCGGGGGGGCCAATCAGCCCCAGCATTTT
>TRBD1|TRBJ1-2|TRBV5-1|13|.
CASSLDRGRGYTF
TGCGCCAGCAGCTTGGACAGGGGGCGCGGCTACACCTTC
>.|TRBJ1-3|TRBV4-1|16|few
CASSQSTGSAGNTIYF
TGCGCCAGCAGCCAATCTACAGGGTCTGCTGGAAACACCATATATTTT
>TRBD2|TRBJ2-5|TRBV10-3|12|.
CAISGEGGTQYF
TGTGCCATCAGTGGGGAGGGAGGGACCCAGTACTTC
>TRBD1|TRBJ1-2|TRBV5-5|14|.
CASSWTGEVYGYTF
TGTGCCAGCAGCTGGACAGGGGAAGTCTATGGCTACACCTTC
>TRBD1|TRBJ2-1|TRBV9|16|.
CASSVAATGGGDEQFF
TGTGCCAGCAGCGTAGCAGCGACAGGGGGGGGCGATGAGCAGTTCTTC
>TRBD2|TRBJ2-1|TRBV29-1|16|many
CSVVVGRTSGYNEQFF
TGCAGCGTTGTTGTAGGGAGGACTAGCGGATACAATGAGCAGTTCTTC
>TRBD2|TRBJ2-1|TRBV2|16|few
CASSGRTSGEYNEQFF
TGTGCCAGCAGTGGAAGGACTAGCGGAGAGTACAATGAGCAGTTCTTC
>TRBD1|TRBJ2-7|TRBV25-1|14|few
CASSDRGTGYEQYF
TGTGCCAGCAGTGACCGCGGGACAGGATACGAGCAGTACTTC
>.|TRBJ2-2|TRBV12-3/TRBV12-4|14|few
CASSLAFDTGELFF
TGTGCCAGCAGTTTGGCTTTCGACACCGGGGAGCTGTTTTTT
>.|TRBJ2-1|TRBV10-3|16|.
CAISILESYSYNEQFF
TGTGCCATCAGTATACTAGAATCATACTCCTACAATGAGCAGTTCTTC
>TRBD2|TRBJ2-2|TRBV5-1|17|.
CASSLWGLAGGTGELFF
TGCGCCAGCAGCTTGTGGGGACTAGCGGGAGGTACCGGGGAGCTGTTTTTT
>.|TRBJ2-2|TRBV20-1|13|many
CSAIEGLGGELFF
TGCAGTGCTATAGAGGGCCTCGGCGGGGAGCTGTTTTTT